This section outlines one T cell receptor beta chain sequence together with its context. Its antigen is undetermined. The data stem from a study of circulating CD8 cells and anti-PD-1 response in melanoma. Study overall: Response groups: complete/partial responders versus stable/progressive non-responders. Study-level findings and limits: Tumor reactivity was tested by peptide assays on expanded sorted subsets. Clonotype sharing was highest between DPOS and TIGIT subsets.

Sorting of live CD3+CD8+TCRalphabeta+ cells by PD-1 and/or TIGIT gave four subsets. Using approximately 14 ng of total RNA, TCR libraries were made with the QIAseq Immune Repertoire TCR panel. TCRdb re-analysed the reads in MiXCR, keeping a single row per CDR3 protein. The data show about 2,000 distinct CDR3 sequences, roughly 8.1% seen once. The germline V gene encodes CDR1 MDHEN and CDR2 SYDVKM. The length of the CDR3 is 15 residues. Trimming stripped 1 base from V and 15 bases from J, with 22 bases between. The source of this sequence is a human donor with melanoma. Sequences were derived from CD8+ T cells from PBMCs, sampled at baseline or after one month of anti-PD-1 therapy (not recorded which). The chain recombines TRBV28 with TRBJ1-5; D gene ambiguous. This CDR3 is CASSLSGAGDQPRHF. The CDR3 coding sequence is TGTGCCAGCAGTTTATCCGGAGCAGGAGATCAGCCACGGCATTTT.